These T cell receptor beta chains were read from a single sample in a study of post-analysis software for immune sequencing data. TCRdb independently ran MiXCR on the PCR reads; one entry per CDR3 protein. Here the sample spans about 540,000 distinct CDR3 sequences, 34% being singletons. The sample was blood. All receptors derive from a girl aged 2 to 17 with multiple sclerosis. The CDR3 runs from the conserved cysteine through the conserved F or W. The order of the fields is V gene, clone size, D gene, J gene, CDR3 DNA, CDR3 protein. A D gene is named only where the DNA matches it firmly. Size is omitted from some rows. Given values are once, few, many or a class for expanded clones.

TRBV7-3	few	NA	TRBJ2-1	TGTGCCAGCAGTGAAAACTGGGGGTATGAGCAGTTCTTC	CASSENWGYEQFF
TRBV20-1	NA	NA	TRBJ1-2	TGCAGTTCTCCCGGGGGGGGCCATGGCCACACCTTC	CSSPGGGHGHTF
TRBV28	NA	TRBD1	TRBJ1-2	TGTGCCAGCAGTTCAGCGCAGGGGGCGGATGGCTACACCTTC	CASSSAQGADGYTF
TRBV5-1	NA	NA	TRBJ2-1	TGCGCCAGCAGCCCGGAGGACAACTACAATGAGCAGTTCTTC	CASSPEDNYNEQFF
TRBV7-2	few	NA	TRBJ1-5	TGTGCCAGCAGCTTAGACCCGAGCAGATTGTATAGCAATCAGCCCCAGCATTTT	CASSLDPSRLYSNQPQHF
TRBV20-1	NA	TRBD2	TRBJ2-1	TGCAGTGCTAGAGATCAGGGCGGGACTAGCGTTGAGCAGTTCTTC	CSARDQGGTSVEQFF
TRBV5-4	NA	TRBD1	TRBJ2-5	TGTGCCAGCAGCGGGGTACCAGGGGGCCTGGAGACCCAGTACTTC	CASSGVPGGLETQYF
TRBV20-1	NA	NA	TRBJ1-2	TGCAGTGCTAGAGATGTTAGAGGGGCCTATGGCTACACCTTC	CSARDVRGAYGYTF
TRBV5-1	NA	TRBD1	TRBJ2-7	TGCGCCAGCACCCTAACGACAGGGCCCTCCTACGAGCAGTACTTC	CASTLTTGPSYEQYF
TRBV7-9	few	NA	TRBJ2-5	TGTGCCAGCAGCCCGTCCCCGGAGACCCAGTACTTC	CASSPSPETQYF
TRBV7-3	many	TRBD1	TRBJ2-6	TGTGCCAGCAGTCAACGGAGACAGGGAACTGGGGCCAACGTCCTGACTTTC	CASSQRRQGTGANVLTF
TRBV7-3	NA	TRBD1	TRBJ1-2	TGTGCCAGCAGCTTAGAAGCGGGACAGGGCTATGGCTACACCTTC	CASSLEAGQGYGYTF
TRBV5-1	NA	TRBD1	TRBJ2-7	TGCGCCAGCAGCCCCAGGGTCGGGACAGGGAACGACGAGCAGTACTTC	CASSPRVGTGNDEQYF
TRBV7-7	few	TRBD2	TRBJ2-1	TGTGCTAGCAGCCCCCGGGGGGACAATGAGCAGTTCTTC	CASSPRGDNEQFF
TRBV4-1	NA	TRBD2	TRBJ2-1	TGCGCCAGCAGCAAACTAGCGGGGGGGCCGAATGAGCAGTTCTTC	CASSKLAGGPNEQFF
TRBV7-9	NA	TRBD2	TRBJ2-7	TGTGCCAGCAGCTTAGAGGCGGGGGGAACCTACGAGCAGTACTTC	CASSLEAGGTYEQYF
TRBV12-3/TRBV12-4	NA	TRBD1	TRBJ2-2	TGTGCCAGCAGTGCTAGTCTGGACAGGGGAAACACCGGGGAGCTGTTTTTT	CASSASLDRGNTGELFF
TRBV29-1	NA	TRBD1	TRBJ2-1	TGCAGCGTTGTCCGACAGGGGAGTGTGTACAATGAGCAGTTCTTC	CSVVRQGSVYNEQFF
TRBV7-6	NA	NA	TRBJ2-3	TGTGCCACCGGTCCGGGAGATACGCAGTATTTT	CATGPGDTQYF
TRBV29-1	few	TRBD2	TRBJ2-3	TGCAGCGTTCGGCCTGGACTAGTCGGCCCCACAGATACGCAGTATTTT	CSVRPGLVGPTDTQYF
TRBV5-6	once	TRBD1	TRBJ1-5	TGTGCCAGCAGCTCCGGGACAGCCGTGAATCAGCCCCAGCATTTT	CASSSGTAVNQPQHF
TRBV7-2	NA	TRBD2	TRBJ2-3	TGTGCCAGCAGCTTAGCGGGGCTAGCGGGGAGCACAGATACGCAGTATTTT	CASSLAGLAGSTDTQYF
TRBV20-1	NA	TRBD1	TRBJ2-7	TGCAGTGCTAGAGGACAGGGGGGGTTCTACGAGCAGTACTTC	CSARGQGGFYEQYF
TRBV20-1	NA	TRBD1	TRBJ1-2	TGCAGTGCTTGGGACAGGCGCAGCTGCACCTTC	CSAWDRRSCTF
TRBV20-1	once	TRBD2	TRBJ2-7	TGCAGTGCTAGAGATATCAGCGGGGGGGGTACCTACGAGCGGTACTTC	CSARDISGGGTYERYF
TRBV29-1	many	NA	TRBJ2-1	TGCAGCGTTGATGTGGGCGAGCAGTTCTTC	CSVDVGEQFF
TRBV6-5	NA	NA	TRBJ1-6	TGTGCCAGCAGCATACAGGGTTTCTCACCCCTCCACTTT	CASSIQGFSPLHF
TRBV20-1	few	TRBD1	TRBJ1-2	TGCAGTGCTGGTAGGGACAGACTTGAGAATGGCTACACCTTC	CSAGRDRLENGYTF
TRBV2	NA	TRBD1	TRBJ2-1	TGTGCCAGCCGGGACAGGGGCTACAATGAGCAGTTCTTC	CASRDRGYNEQFF
TRBV6-5	few	TRBD1	TRBJ2-4	TGTGCCAGCAGAGGGCAGGGGGTAGCCAAAAACATTCAGTACTTC	CASRGQGVAKNIQYF
TRBV2	NA	NA	TRBJ2-3	TGTGCCAGCAAAGCCAGGGCACTAAACACAGATACGCAGTATTTT	CASKARALNTDTQYF
TRBV7-2	NA	NA	TRBJ2-1	TGTGCCAGCAGCTCCCTGGGAGTGGCCGGGGGATACAATGAGCAGTTCTTC	CASSSLGVAGGYNEQFF
TRBV9	NA	NA	TRBJ1-2	TGTGCCAGCAGCGGTAACGTCGGTGGCTACACCTTC	CASSGNVGGYTF
TRBV5-1	many	NA	TRBJ2-5	TGTGCCAGCAGTTTATTGGGGGGCCAAGAGACCCAGTACTTC	CASSLLGGQETQYF
TRBV6-5	NA	NA	TRBJ1-2	TGTGCCAGCAGTTACTCTCGCTGGGCTAACTATGGCTACACCTTC	CASSYSRWANYGYTF
TRBV20-1	NA	TRBD1	TRBJ2-7	TGCAGTGCTTCCCAACGGGACAGGAGCACCTACGAGCAGTACTTC	CSASQRDRSTYEQYF
TRBV5-1	NA	NA	TRBJ2-5	TGCGCCAGCAGCTTGGCCTTGTTAGAAGAGACCCAGTACTTC	CASSLALLEETQYF
TRBV27	NA	NA	TRBJ2-4	TGTGCCAGCAGTCCTATCGGTGCAGCCAAAAACATTCAGTACTTC	CASSPIGAAKNIQYF
TRBV20-1	NA	NA	TRBJ1-1	TGCAGTGTTAGAGGGAGCACTGAAGCTTTCTTT	CSVRGSTEAFF
TRBV9	NA	NA	TRBJ2-1	TGTGCCAGCAGCGCCCCAGGTAGCAATGAGCAGTTCTTC	CASSAPGSNEQFF
TRBV25-1	NA	TRBD1	TRBJ2-3	TGTGCCAGCAGTGAATCCCTAGCAGGGGGCCCAGATACGCAGTATTTT	CASSESLAGGPDTQYF
TRBV3-1	few	NA	TRBJ2-1	TGTGCCAGCAGCCAAGCCCGGGGGCCAGGCAATGAGCAGTTCTTC	CASSQARGPGNEQFF
TRBV28	NA	NA	TRBJ1-2	TGTGCCAGCATCGATTCTAACTATGGCTACACCTTC	CASIDSNYGYTF
TRBV7-9	NA	NA	TRBJ1-4	TGTGCCAGCAGCTTACGAGATGAAAAACTGTTTTTT	CASSLRDEKLFF
TRBV6-6	NA	TRBD1	TRBJ2-1	TGTGCCAGCAGATTCGACAGGGGGGCCTACAATGAGCAGTTCTTC	CASRFDRGAYNEQFF
TRBV3-1	NA	NA	TRBJ1-2	TGTGCCAGCAGCCAACCTTGGACAGTAGGATTTGGCTACACCTTC	CASSQPWTVGFGYTF
TRBV12-3/TRBV12-4	NA	NA	TRBJ2-3	TGTGCCAGCAGCTCTTATGCGGGGGCCCGCACAGATACGCAGTATTTT	CASSSYAGARTDTQYF
TRBV7-9	NA	TRBD2	TRBJ2-1	TGTGCCAGCAGGCCTATCATTAGCGGGGGGGCCGGTGAGCAGTTCTTC	CASRPIISGGAGEQFF
TRBV15	NA	TRBD1	TRBJ1-2	TGTGCCACCAGCAGGAGGGGACAGGGGGCTTATGGCTACACCTTC	CATSRRGQGAYGYTF
TRBV5-1	few	NA	TRBJ1-1	TGCGCCAGCAGCTCCGACAGGTATGAAGCTTTCTTT	CASSSDRYEAFF
TRBV13	few	TRBD2	TRBJ2-1	TGTGCCAGCAGCTTACCCAGCGGGGGGGTATATGAGCAGTTCTTC	CASSLPSGGVYEQFF
TRBV29-1	NA	NA	TRBJ1-1	TGCAGCGTCAAGCTCTTATTTGGAAACACTGAAGCTTTCTTT	CSVKLLFGNTEAFF
TRBV12-3/TRBV12-4	NA	NA	TRBJ2-7	TGTGCCAGCAGTCCGAGGTCCTCCTACAATGAGCAGTACTTC	CASSPRSSYNEQYF
TRBV10-3	NA	NA	TRBJ2-3	TGTGCCATCAGGGGGACGGGCACCCCTAGCACAGATACGCAGTATTTT	CAIRGTGTPSTDTQYF
TRBV7-8	few	TRBD2	TRBJ2-1	TGTGCCAGCAGCCGCGGACTAGCGAATCTTCGTAATGAGCAGTTCTTC	CASSRGLANLRNEQFF
TRBV27	NA	NA	TRBJ2-3	TGTGCCAGCAGAGCCCCAGGGGCCTACACAGATACGCAGTATTTT	CASRAPGAYTDTQYF
TRBV6-4	NA	NA	TRBJ1-1	TGTGCCAGCAGCGCCGGGAGAACCACTGAAGCTTTCTTT	CASSAGRTTEAFF
TRBV12-3/TRBV12-4	NA	NA	TRBJ2-7	TGTGCCAGCAGGTTCGGGGGTTCCTACGAGCAGTACTTC	CASRFGGSYEQYF